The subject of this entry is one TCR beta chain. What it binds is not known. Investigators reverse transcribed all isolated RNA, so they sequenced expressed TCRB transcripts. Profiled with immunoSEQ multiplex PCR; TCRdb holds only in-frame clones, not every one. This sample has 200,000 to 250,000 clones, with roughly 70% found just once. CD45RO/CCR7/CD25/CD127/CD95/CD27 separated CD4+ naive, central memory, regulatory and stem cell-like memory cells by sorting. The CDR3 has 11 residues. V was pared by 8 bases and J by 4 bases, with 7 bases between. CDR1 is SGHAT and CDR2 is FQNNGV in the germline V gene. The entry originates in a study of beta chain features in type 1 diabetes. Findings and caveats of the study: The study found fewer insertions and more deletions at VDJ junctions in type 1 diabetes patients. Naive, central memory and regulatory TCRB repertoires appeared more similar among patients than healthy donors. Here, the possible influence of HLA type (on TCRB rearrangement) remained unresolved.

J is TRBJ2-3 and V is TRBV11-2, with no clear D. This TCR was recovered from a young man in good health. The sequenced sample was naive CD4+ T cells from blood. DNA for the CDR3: TGTGCCAGCGCTGAATCAGATACGCAGTATTTT. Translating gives CASAESDTQYF.